This T cell receptor beta chain was obtained from a study of cytomegalovirus exposure and HLA in healthy donors. Study results and limitations: Among the sequence variants, a highly shared cluster was likely an artifact of sequencing. Later analysis reportedly placed an Asian-associated ancestry cluster below the approximately 700-donor mean in N-insertions. Per a prior analysis, the majority of TCR beta V segments were productive roughly 90% or roughly 30% of the time.

This clone turned up a few times. Its matching antigen is unknown. It was with 60 Vbeta and 13 Jbeta primers that the PCR ran. Sequencing was performed with immunoSEQ multiplex PCR; in TCRdb, only in-frame clones are kept and a portion is missing. This table holds 90,000 to 110,000 clones, less than 80% found once. Healthy bone marrow donors made up the cohort. This CDR3 comprises 13 residues. The V and J ends lost 4 bases and 3 bases, in that order; junction bases with no gene match: 2. The germline CDR1 and CDR2 sequences are LGHNT and FRNRAP. The sample taken for sequencing was PBMCs. This sequence originates from a woman in her forties or fifties in good health and CMV-seropositive. The chain couples TRBV12-5 to TRBJ1-2; 7 bases are shared with TRBD1. The CDR3 region is CASGSQGDYGYTF. The CDR3 coding sequence is TGTGCTAGTGGTTCTCAGGGGGACTATGGCTACACCTTC.